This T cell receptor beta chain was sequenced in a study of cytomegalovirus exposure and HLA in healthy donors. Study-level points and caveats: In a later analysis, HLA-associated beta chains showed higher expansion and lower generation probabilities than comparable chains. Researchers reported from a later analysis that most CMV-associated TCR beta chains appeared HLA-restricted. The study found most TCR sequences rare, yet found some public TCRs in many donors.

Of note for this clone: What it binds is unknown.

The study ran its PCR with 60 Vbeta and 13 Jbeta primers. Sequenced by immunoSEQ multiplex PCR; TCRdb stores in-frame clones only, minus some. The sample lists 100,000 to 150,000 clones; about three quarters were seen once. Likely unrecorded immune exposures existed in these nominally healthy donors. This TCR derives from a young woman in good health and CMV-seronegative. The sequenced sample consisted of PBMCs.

The CDR3 DNA reads TGCGCCAGCAGCCATGCTCTAGCGGGTGCCACCTACGAGCAGTACTTC. Its translation is CASSHALAGATYEQYF. The rearrangement links TRBV4-1 to TRBJ2-7, with TRBD2 identical over 8 bases. The CDR3 length is 16 residues. Germline V gene lookup returns CDR1 MGHRA and CDR2 YSYEKL. Unmatched junction bases numbered 9, after V lost 3 bases and J lost 2 bases.